The 30 T cell receptor beta chains below come from one sample, sequenced in a study of cytotoxic CD8 clonotypes in ibrutinib-treated CLL. Method: immunoSEQ multiplex PCR; TCRdb's copy keeps in-frame clones and lacks some. The sample lists under 40,000 clones; roughly 50% were seen once. The material sequenced was PBMCs, taken before ibrutinib treatment. The origin of the receptors is a human donor with chronic lymphocytic leukemia.

Details on this clone: Possible read error: a much larger clone is one base away. V and J are TRBV30 and TRBJ2-7; 8 bases align to TRBD2. From germline, CDR1 is GTSNPN and CDR2 SVGIG (reference sequence). V lost 8 bases and J lost 6; bases outside the gene matches: 15. This CDR3 comprises 14 residues. In DNA form, the CDR3 reads TGTGCCAGCAGCCCCGGGAGGGGGTCTCGCGAGCAGTACTTC. Encoded protein: CASSPGRGSREQYF.

This chain joins TRBV29-1 and TRBJ1-5, with D possibly TRBD1 on 6 matching bases. Trimming pared 4 bases from V and 0 bases from J, leaving 7 bases between. This CDR3 is built from 13 residues. Germline CDR1 and CDR2: SQVTM and ANQGSEA. In DNA, the CDR3 is TGCAGCGTTGGCAGGGGTAGCAATCAGCCCCAGCATTTT. It yields the protein CSVGRGSNQPQHF. The entire variable domain, with the rest obtained from reference TRBV29-1 and TRBJ1-5, is as follows: SAVISQKPSRDICQRGTSLTIQCQVDSQVTMMFWYRQQPGQSLTLIATANQGSEATYESGFVIDKFPISRPNLTFSTLTVSNMSPEDSSIYLCSVGRGSNQPQHFGDGTRLSIL.

This clone is medium-sized (0.01 to 0.1%) in the sample. The rearrangement links TRBV6-4 to TRBJ2-7; 13 nucleotides line up with TRBD2. The length of the CDR3 is 17 residues. The junction had 14 bases not matched to a gene; V was cut back by 7 bases and J by 5 bases. The V gene's germline CDR1 is MRHNA and CDR2 SNTAGT. CDR3 DNA: TGTGCCAGCACAGGACTAGCGGGGGCTCGGTGCTCGCACGAGCAGTACTTC. Protein product: CASTGLAGARCSHEQYF.

This clone has more than one count but fewer than ten. This chain links TRBV19 with TRBJ2-1; D is ambiguous. Germline loops: CDR1 LNHDA, CDR2 SQIVND (reference sequence). Trimming removed 3 bases at V and 4 bases at J, with 4 bases between. CDR3 length equals 12 residues. CDR3 sequence: CASSMVYNEQFF. The CDR3 bases are TGTGCCAGTAGTATGGTTTACAATGAGCAGTTCTTC.

This chain connects TRBV2 to TRBJ1-1; D unclear. In germline, CDR1 is SNHLY, CDR2 FYNNEI. V was cut by 2 bases and J by 0 bases, with 10 bases left in between. The length of the CDR3 is 15 residues. CDR3 protein: CASSEHSTMNTEAFF. The CDR3 DNA follows: TGTGCCAGCAGTGAACACTCAACTATGAACACTGAAGCTTTCTTT. Complete variable domain (other parts from reference TRBV2 and TRBJ1-1): EPEVTQTPSHQVTQMGQEVILRCVPISNHLYFYWYRQILGQKVEFLVSFYNNEISEKSEIFDDQFSVERPDGSNFTLKIRSTKLEDSAMYFCASSEHSTMNTEAFFGQGTRLTVV.

In its sample, this clone was seen a few times. The V and J genes are TRBV10-3 and TRBJ1-1; D is possibly TRBD1 (5 bases). CDR3 length: 15 amino acids. Trimming pared 0 bases from V and 6 bases from J, leaving 14 bases between. Germline CDR1 reads ENHRY; CDR2 reads SYGVKD. The CDR3 DNA is TGTGCCATCAGTGAGTCACAGGTGGGTTCCGCTGAAGCTTTCTTT. Translating gives CAISESQVGSAEAFF.

This chain links TRBV11-3 with TRBJ2-1, with 10 bases matching TRBD2. The junction had 3 bases not matched to a gene; V was cut back by 2 bases and J by 5 bases. The CDR3 runs 15 residues. Germline CDR1 and CDR2: SGHNT and YENEEA. CDR3 in DNA: TGTGCCAGCAGCTTAAGTCTAGCGGGGGACAATGAGCAGTTCTTC. Translating it yields CASSLSLAGDNEQFF. Using reference TRBV11-3 and TRBJ2-1 for the parts outside the CDR3, the full variable domain is EAGVVQSPRYKIIEKKQPVAFWCNPISGHNTLYWYLQNLGQGPELLIRYENEEAVDDSQLPKDRFSAERLKGVDSTLKIQPAELGDSAVYLCASSLSLAGDNEQFFGPGTRLTVL.

The V and J genes are TRBV7-8 and TRBJ1-5; D unresolved. V shed 5 bases and J shed 2 bases, with 7 bases lying between them. CDR3 length: 13 residues. Germline V lookup: CDR1 SGHVS, CDR2 FQNEAQ. This CDR3 reads CASSRVGNQPQHF. The CDR3, as DNA: TGTGCCAGCAGCCGGGTTGGCAATCAGCCCCAGCATTTT.

The chain uses TRBV6-1 and TRBJ1-1; a possible D gene is TRBD1 (5 bases). This CDR3 is built from 14 residues. V was cut by 1 base and J by 3 bases, with 9 bases left in between. CDR1 and CDR2 from the germline V gene are MNHNS and SASEGT. CDR3 sequence reads: CASSEVRGHTEAFF. The CDR3, as DNA: TGTGCCAGCAGTGAAGTGAGGGGTCACACTGAAGCTTTCTTT.

This chain uses TRBV5-1 with TRBJ2-5; 9 bases align to TRBD2. The germline CDR1 and CDR2 sequences are SGHRS and YFSETQ. The CDR3 totals 16 residues. Unmatched junction bases numbered 9, after V lost 0 bases and J lost 6 bases. CDR3 loop: CASSLVPASGVKTQYF. The CDR3 region has the DNA TGCGCCAGCAGCTTGGTGCCTGCTAGCGGGGTGAAGACCCAGTACTTC.

This chain uses TRBV14 with TRBJ1-6; D call uncertain. Germline V gives CDR1 SGHDN, CDR2 FVKESK. CDR3 size: 15 residues. V gave up 2 bases and J gave up 6 bases, with 11 bases separating them. CDR3 nucleotides: TGTGCCAGCAGCCAATCTTGGGGAATTAATTCACCCCTCCACTTT. Its translation is CASSQSWGINSPLHF.

V and J are TRBV6-1 and TRBJ2-5; D might be TRBD1 or TRBD2, each matching 5 bases. The length of the CDR3 is 15 residues. Looked up from germline, CDR1 is MNHNS and CDR2 is SASEGT. With 2 bases removed from V and 7 bases from J, the gap between germline ends came to 17 bases. CDR3 protein: CASSEKPGPRGTQYF. Written as DNA, the CDR3 is TGTGCCAGCAGTGAAAAGCCGGGGCCCCGCGGGACCCAGTACTTC.

The chain recombines TRBV6-5 with TRBJ1-1, with a weak D call TRBD1 (5 bases). This CDR3 is built from 15 residues. V was cut by 7 bases and J by 7 bases, with 22 bases left in between. CDR1 MNHEY and CDR2 SVGAGI come from the germline V gene. The CDR3 sequence is CASITNPDGGGEAFF. The CDR3 nucleotides read TGTGCCAGCATCACAAACCCCGACGGGGGTGGTGAAGCTTTCTTT.

In its sample, this clone was seen a few times. V and J are TRBV25-1 and TRBJ1-1; 7 nucleotides line up with TRBD1. Germline values: CDR1 MGHDK, CDR2 SYGVNS. The V segment lost 1 base and the J segment 11 bases; nucleotides outside the gene matches: 10. This CDR3 is built from 14 residues. The CDR3 reads CASSESTGVPRAFF. CDR3 coding DNA: TGTGCCAGCAGTGAATCTACAGGGGTTCCCCGGGCTTTCTTT. The entire variable domain, with the rest obtained from reference TRBV25-1 and TRBJ1-1, is as follows: EADIYQTPRYLVIGTGKKITLECSQTMGHDKMYWYQQDPGMELHLIHYSYGVNSTEKGDLSSESTVSRIRTEHFPLTLESARPSHTSQYLCASSESTGVPRAFFGQGTRLTVV.

This chain uses TRBV10-2 with TRBJ2-3, with D tentatively TRBD1 (6 bases). V gave up 7 bases and J gave up 4 bases, with 18 bases separating them. Germline values: CDR1 WSHSY, CDR2 SAAADI. This CDR3 has 15 residues. The CDR3 here is CASKGVGHRADTQYF. The CDR3 nucleotides are TGCGCCAGCAAGGGCGTGGGACACAGGGCAGATACGCAGTATTTT.

The chain couples TRBV18 to TRBJ2-7, with D possibly being TRBD2 (6 bases). Germline CDR1 is KGHSH and CDR2 is LQKENI. Trimming took off 7 bases at V and 0 bases at J, with 19 bases between the two ends. The CDR3 runs 16 residues. Written as DNA, the CDR3 is TGTGCCAGCTTAAAACGCGGGGAGATAAGCTCCTACGAGCAGTACTTC. It encodes CASLKRGEISSYEQYF. The whole variable domain, filled in from reference TRBV18 and TRBJ2-7, reads NAGVMQNPRHLVRRRGQEARLRCSPMKGHSHVYWYRQLPEEGLKFMVYLQKENIIDESGMPKERFSAEFPKEGPSILRIQQVVRGDSAAYFCASLKRGEISSYEQYFGPGTRLTVT.

V and J are TRBV19 and TRBJ1-2; D might be TRBD1 (6 bases). The CDR3 is 15 residues long. With 2 bases removed from V and 0 bases from J, the gap between germline ends came to 10 bases. Germline-derived CDR1 and CDR2 are LNHDA and SQIVND (reference sequence). This CDR3 is CASSINREANYGYTF. Here the CDR3 DNA reads TGTGCCAGTAGTATAAACAGGGAGGCTAACTATGGCTACACCTTC.

In its sample, this clone was seen many times. One junction end does not reproduce the germline sequence, and a read error may be involved. This chain uses TRBV29-1 with TRBJ2-1; 7 bases are shared with TRBD1. There are 14 residues in the CDR3. The germline V gene has CDR1 SQVTM and CDR2 ANQGSEA. The CDR3, as DNA: TGCAGCGCCCCAACCGGGACAGACTACCATGAGCAGTTCTTC. It yields the protein CSAPTGTDYHEQFF.

This chain uses TRBV27 with TRBJ1-1; 7 nucleotides match TRBD1. Germline loops: CDR1 MNHEY, CDR2 SMNVEV (reference sequence). The CDR3 consists of 15 residues. V was pared by 4 bases and J by 1 base, with 6 bases of the junction left unmatched. CDR3 coding DNA: TGTGCCAGCAGTTCACCGACAGGGAGGAACACTGAAGCTTTCTTT. This encodes CASSSPTGRNTEAFF.

The chain recombines TRBV5-1 with TRBJ1-1; maybe TRBD1 (5 bases). Germline CDR1 SGHRS, CDR2 YFSETQ. The germline V and J ends were trimmed by 4 bases and 0 bases, with 13 bases remaining between them. The CDR3 covers 15 residues. The CDR3 loop is CASSAWGSLNTEAFF. DNA of the CDR3: TGCGCCAGCAGCGCCTGGGGCAGTCTGAACACTGAAGCTTTCTTT.

In this sample, this clone turned up a few times. This chain links TRBV7-2 with TRBJ1-4; D is unclear. Between the trimmed V and J ends, which lost 2 bases and 4 bases, there was a span of 11 bases. The germline gives CDR1 SGHTA, CDR2 FQGNSA. The CDR3 has 15 amino acids. CDR3 region: CASSLFGSYNEKLFF. CDR3 coding DNA: TGTGCCAGCAGCTTATTCGGCAGCTATAATGAAAAACTGTTTTTT.

V and J are TRBV4-2 and TRBJ1-2; D is possibly TRBD1 (5 bases). The CDR3 covers 17 residues. The V end lost 0 bases, the J end lost 6 bases, and 20 bases lay between the germline ends. CDR1 LGHNA and CDR2 YNFKEQ come from the germline V gene. In nucleotides, the CDR3 is TGTGCCAGCAGCCAAGATGGGGGGTCGGTTAACTATGATGGCTACACCTTC. Protein product: CASSQDGGSVNYDGYTF.

J is TRBJ2-1 and V is TRBV5-1; D remains ambiguous. Germline values: CDR1 SGHRS, CDR2 YFSETQ. The CDR3 has 11 amino acids. V lost 5 bases to trimming and J lost 9 bases, with 9 bases between them. CDR3 sequence reads: CASRQSSEQFF. The CDR3 DNA is TGCGCCAGCAGGCAATCTAGTGAGCAGTTCTTC. Full variable domain (missing parts from reference TRBV5-1 and TRBJ2-1): KAGVTQTPRYLIKTRGQQVTLSCSPISGHRSVSWYQQTPGQGLQFLFEYFSETQRNKGNFPGRFSGRQFSNSRSEMNVSTLELGDSALYLCASRQSSEQFFGPGTRLTVL.

This clone was recorded a few times. The chain employs TRBV7-6 and TRBJ1-6; the D is unclear. This CDR3 is 16 amino acids long. The V gene lost 2 bases and the J gene lost 9 bases, with 17 bases spanning the gap. Germline V gene data show CDR1 as SGHVS and CDR2 as FNYEAQ. CDR3 sequence: CASSLSGYGAGSPLHF. Here the CDR3 DNA reads TGTGCCAGCAGCTTATCTGGGTATGGTGCGGGTTCACCCCTCCACTTT.

The chain joins TRBV2 to TRBJ2-7, with 8 bases that match TRBD1. V gave up 2 bases and J gave up 1 base; unmatched junction bases: 7. In germline, CDR1 is SNHLY, CDR2 FYNNEI. This CDR3 contains 16 residues. The CDR3: CASSERTGFISYEQYF. The CDR3 nucleotides are TGTGCCAGCAGTGAACGGACAGGGTTCATATCCTACGAGCAGTACTTC. The full variable domain, with the rest looked up from reference TRBV2 and TRBJ2-7, is EPEVTQTPSHQVTQMGQEVILRCVPISNHLYFYWYRQILGQKVEFLVSFYNNEISEKSEIFDDQFSVERPDGSNFTLKIRSTKLEDSAMYFCASSERTGFISYEQYFGPGTRLTVT.

This clone occurred a few times. The V gene is TRBV4-1, the J gene TRBJ1-5; TRBD1 aligns across 8 bases. Germline trimming cut 3 bases from V and 1 base from J; bases unmatched to any gene: 2. Germline loops: CDR1 MGHRA, CDR2 YSYEKL. CDR3 size: 15 residues. This CDR3 is CASSQTGVSNQPQHF. The CDR3 DNA is TGCGCCAGCAGCCAGACAGGGGTCAGCAATCAGCCCCAGCATTTT.

J is TRBJ1-6 and V is TRBV9; 7 bases align to TRBD1. From germline, CDR1 is SGDLS and CDR2 YYNGEE. This CDR3 region has 15 residues. V lost 0 bases, J lost 7 bases, and 4 bases stayed unmatched. The CDR3 is CASSVDTRGNSPLHF. CDR3 DNA: TGTGCCAGCAGCGTAGACACCAGGGGGAATTCACCCCTCCACTTT.

This clone was observed a few times. The genes are TRBV5-1 and TRBJ2-7; 7 bases agree with TRBD1. Trimming took 5 bases from V and 3 from J; bases not matched to a gene: 11. The CDR3 covers 15 residues. Germline-derived CDR1 and CDR2 are SGHRS and YFSETQ. CDR3 coding DNA: TGCGCCAGCAGTTTTGGGGGACAGTTAGACTACGAGCAGTACTTC. This gives the protein CASSFGGQLDYEQYF.

The gene calls are TRBV11-2 and TRBJ2-5; the D is unclear. The V end lost 5 bases, the J end lost 5 bases, and 9 bases lay between the germline ends. CDR1 and CDR2 from the germline V gene are SGHAT and FQNNGV. The CDR3 is 12 amino acids. The CDR3 spells CASSVAWETQYF. CDR3 nucleotides: TGTGCCAGCAGCGTGGCCTGGGAGACCCAGTACTTC.

This clone has more than one count but fewer than ten. The chain combines TRBV18 with TRBJ1-2; no definite D call. The CDR3 loop spans 12 amino acids. The germline V gene encodes CDR1 KGHSH and CDR2 LQKENI. Trimming left V 5 bases short and J 8 bases short, with 12 bases between. The CDR3 DNA sequence: TGTGCCAGCTCAACGGGTCAGCAGGGCTACACCTTC. It translates to CASSTGQQGYTF.